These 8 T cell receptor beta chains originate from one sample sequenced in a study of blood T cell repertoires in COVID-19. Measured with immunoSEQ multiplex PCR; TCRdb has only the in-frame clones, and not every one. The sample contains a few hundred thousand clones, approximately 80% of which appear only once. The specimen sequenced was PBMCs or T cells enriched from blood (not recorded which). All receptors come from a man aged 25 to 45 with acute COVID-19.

In DNA form, the CDR3 reads TGTGCCAGCAGCCCCGGGACAGGGGGTCGGAGAGAGACCCAGTACTTC. Translation: CASSPGTGGRRETQYF. V and J are TRBV13 and TRBJ2-5; 11 nucleotides align to TRBD1. V lost 5 bases to trimming and J lost 4 bases; unmatched junction nucleotides: 9. CDR1 and CDR2 from the germline V gene are PRHDT and FYEKMQ (reference sequence). This CDR3 is 16 amino acids long.

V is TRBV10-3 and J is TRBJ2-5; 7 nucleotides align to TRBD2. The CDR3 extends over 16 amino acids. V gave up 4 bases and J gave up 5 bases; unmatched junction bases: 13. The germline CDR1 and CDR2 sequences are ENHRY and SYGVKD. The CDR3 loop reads CAISGRRAGRPETQYF. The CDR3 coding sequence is TGTGCCATCAGTGGCCGAAGAGCGGGGCGCCCGGAGACCCAGTACTTC.

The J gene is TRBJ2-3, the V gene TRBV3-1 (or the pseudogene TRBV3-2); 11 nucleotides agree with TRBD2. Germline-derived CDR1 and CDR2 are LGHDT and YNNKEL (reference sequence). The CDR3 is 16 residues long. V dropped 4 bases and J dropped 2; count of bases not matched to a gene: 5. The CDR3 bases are TGTGCCAGCAGCCCACTAGCGGGGGCCTCCACAGATACGCAGTATTTT. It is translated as CASSPLAGASTDTQYF.

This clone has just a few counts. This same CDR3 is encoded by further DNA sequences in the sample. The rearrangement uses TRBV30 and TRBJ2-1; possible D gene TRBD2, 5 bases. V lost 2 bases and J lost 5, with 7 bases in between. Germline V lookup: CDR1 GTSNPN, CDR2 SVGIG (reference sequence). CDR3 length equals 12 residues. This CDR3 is CAWSPSNNEQFF. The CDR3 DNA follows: TGTGCCTGGAGTCCTAGCAACAATGAGCAGTTCTTC.

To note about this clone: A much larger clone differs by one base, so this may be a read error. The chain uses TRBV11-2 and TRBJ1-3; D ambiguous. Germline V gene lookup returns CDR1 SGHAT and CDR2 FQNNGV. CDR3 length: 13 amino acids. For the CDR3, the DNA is TGTGCCGGCAGCTTAAGCAGGGGAAACACCATATATTTT. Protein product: CAGSLSRGNTIYF.

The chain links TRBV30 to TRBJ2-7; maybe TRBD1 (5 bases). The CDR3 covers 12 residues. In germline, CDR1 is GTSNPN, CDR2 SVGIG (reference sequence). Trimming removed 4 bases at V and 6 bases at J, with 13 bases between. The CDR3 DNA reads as TGTGCCTGGACAGCAAGTCAGGGCGAGCAGTACTTC. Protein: CAWTASQGEQYF.

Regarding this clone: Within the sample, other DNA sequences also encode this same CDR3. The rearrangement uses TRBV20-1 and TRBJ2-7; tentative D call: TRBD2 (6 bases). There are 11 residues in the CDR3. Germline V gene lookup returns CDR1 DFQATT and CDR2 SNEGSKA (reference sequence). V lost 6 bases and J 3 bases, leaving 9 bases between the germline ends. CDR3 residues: CSASGDYEQYF. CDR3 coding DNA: TGCAGTGCCTCGGGAGACTACGAGCAGTACTTC.

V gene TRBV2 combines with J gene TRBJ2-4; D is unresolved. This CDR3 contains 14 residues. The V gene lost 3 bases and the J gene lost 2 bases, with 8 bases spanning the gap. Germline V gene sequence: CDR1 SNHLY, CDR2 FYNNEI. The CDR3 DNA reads TGTGCCAGCAGTGACCCGTATCCCAAAAACATTCAGTACTTC. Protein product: CASSDPYPKNIQYF.